Listed below are T cell receptor beta chains from one sample, sequenced in a study of T cells in Graves' hyperthyroidism and ophthalmopathy. One entry per CDR3 protein results from TCRdb running MiXCR on the multiplex PCR reads. This sample carries some 600,000 distinct CDR3 sequences, about 15% of them seen once, and the ten largest clones take roughly 5.7%. Sequencing input: blood. All receptors derive from a woman aged 25 to 39 with Graves' hyperthyroidism that later progressed to Graves' ophthalmopathy. The CDR3 runs from the conserved cysteine through the conserved F or W. The order of the fields is J gene, clone size, V gene, D gene, CDR3 DNA, CDR3 protein. D genes are given only for firm matches. Not all rows give a size; the values are once, few, many and, for expanded clones, a class.

j_call: TRBJ2-7; clone_size: .; v_call: TRBV28; d_call: .; cdr3_nt: TGTGCCAGCACCGCAGGGTCGGACTACGAGCAGTACTTC; cdr3_aa: CASTAGSDYEQYF
j_call: TRBJ2-7; clone_size: many; v_call: TRBV20-1; d_call: TRBD2; cdr3_nt: TGCAGTGCTAAGGGGCCTAGCGGGAGAGATCGCGAGCAGTACTTC; cdr3_aa: CSAKGPSGRDREQYF
j_call: TRBJ1-1; clone_size: few; v_call: TRBV9; d_call: .; cdr3_nt: TGTGCCAGCAGCGGGGGGGAGGGGAACTCTGAAGCTTTCTTT; cdr3_aa: CASSGGEGNSEAFF
j_call: TRBJ1-2; clone_size: many; v_call: TRBV20-1; d_call: TRBD1; cdr3_nt: TGCAGTGCCCCCCAGGACAGGGAACAATTCTATGGCTACACCTTC; cdr3_aa: CSAPQDREQFYGYTF
j_call: TRBJ1-2; clone_size: .; v_call: TRBV12-3/TRBV12-4; d_call: .; cdr3_nt: TGTGCCAGCAGTCCGACAGCCCTAGTGGGCTACACCTTC; cdr3_aa: CASSPTALVGYTF
j_call: TRBJ2-1; clone_size: many; v_call: TRBV7-2; d_call: .; cdr3_nt: TGTGCCAGCAGCTTGGCAACTAGTGGGGAGCAGTTCTTC; cdr3_aa: CASSLATSGEQFF
j_call: TRBJ2-5; clone_size: .; v_call: TRBV10-3; d_call: TRBD2; cdr3_nt: TGTGCCATCAGCGGGGGGGCAGGCGAGACCCAGTACTTC; cdr3_aa: CAISGGAGETQYF
j_call: TRBJ2-1; clone_size: .; v_call: TRBV9; d_call: .; cdr3_nt: TGTGCCAGCAGCCCCCTTAGCGGCCTTGTGAATGAGCAGTTCTTC; cdr3_aa: CASSPLSGLVNEQFF
j_call: TRBJ1-1; clone_size: many; v_call: TRBV3-1; d_call: .; cdr3_nt: TGTGCCAGCAGCCCGGAAGGATCCGTTAACACTGAAGCTTTCTTT; cdr3_aa: CASSPEGSVNTEAFF
j_call: TRBJ1-2; clone_size: many; v_call: TRBV28; d_call: TRBD1; cdr3_nt: TGTGCCAGCAGGAAGACAGGGGGCCGTGACTATGGCTACACCTTC; cdr3_aa: CASRKTGGRDYGYTF
j_call: TRBJ1-5; clone_size: few; v_call: TRBV6-5; d_call: .; cdr3_nt: TGTGCCAGCAGTTACGGGTCGGGGACGCTCAATCAGCCCCAGCATTTT; cdr3_aa: CASSYGSGTLNQPQHF
j_call: TRBJ1-5; clone_size: many; v_call: TRBV28; d_call: .; cdr3_nt: TGTGCCAGCAGCCTCAGGGTCCGACAGCCCCAGCATTTT; cdr3_aa: CASSLRVRQPQHF
j_call: TRBJ2-1; clone_size: many; v_call: TRBV2; d_call: .; cdr3_nt: TGTGCCAGCGGACCGGTGATCTCCTACAATGAGCAGTTCTTC; cdr3_aa: CASGPVISYNEQFF
j_call: TRBJ2-3; clone_size: .; v_call: TRBV5-1; d_call: TRBD2; cdr3_nt: TGCGCCAGCAGCTTGTCCGGCGGGAGTCTCACAGATACGCAGTATTTT; cdr3_aa: CASSLSGGSLTDTQYF
j_call: TRBJ2-7; clone_size: many; v_call: TRBV28; d_call: .; cdr3_nt: TGTGCCAGCAGCCCACAAAGGAGGGGCGAGCAGTACTTC; cdr3_aa: CASSPQRRGEQYF
j_call: TRBJ2-2; clone_size: few; v_call: TRBV5-4; d_call: .; cdr3_nt: TGTGCCAGCAGCTCGCAGACCGGGGAGCTGTTTTTT; cdr3_aa: CASSSQTGELFF
j_call: TRBJ2-3; clone_size: many; v_call: TRBV2; d_call: TRBD1; cdr3_nt: TGTGCCAGCAGTTGGACAGGTGGAACAGATACGCAGTATTTT; cdr3_aa: CASSWTGGTDTQYF
j_call: TRBJ1-6; clone_size: many; v_call: TRBV7-8; d_call: TRBD1; cdr3_nt: TGTGCCAGCAGCTCCGTGACAGGGGAGGATAATTCACCCCTCCACTTT; cdr3_aa: CASSSVTGEDNSPLHF
j_call: TRBJ2-7; clone_size: few; v_call: TRBV7-9; d_call: TRBD2; cdr3_nt: TGTGCCAGCAGCCCCCTGGGGCGGGAGGCCTCCACGGGGGGCGAGCAGTGCTTC; cdr3_aa: CASSPLGREASTGGEQCF
j_call: TRBJ2-1; clone_size: .; v_call: TRBV7-2; d_call: TRBD2; cdr3_nt: TGTGCCAGCAGCCCCCACCCAGGCCTAGCGGGAGAGTACTACAATGAGCAGTTCTTC; cdr3_aa: CASSPHPGLAGEYYNEQFF
j_call: TRBJ2-3; clone_size: many; v_call: TRBV11-2; d_call: .; cdr3_nt: TGTGCCAGCAGACCGACTCTAGGTGGCACAGATACGCAGTATTTT; cdr3_aa: CASRPTLGGTDTQYF
j_call: TRBJ2-5; clone_size: many; v_call: TRBV12-3/TRBV12-4; d_call: .; cdr3_nt: TGTGCCAGCAGTTTAACTCCCAAAGGACTTCACCAAGAGACCCAGTACTTC; cdr3_aa: CASSLTPKGLHQETQYF